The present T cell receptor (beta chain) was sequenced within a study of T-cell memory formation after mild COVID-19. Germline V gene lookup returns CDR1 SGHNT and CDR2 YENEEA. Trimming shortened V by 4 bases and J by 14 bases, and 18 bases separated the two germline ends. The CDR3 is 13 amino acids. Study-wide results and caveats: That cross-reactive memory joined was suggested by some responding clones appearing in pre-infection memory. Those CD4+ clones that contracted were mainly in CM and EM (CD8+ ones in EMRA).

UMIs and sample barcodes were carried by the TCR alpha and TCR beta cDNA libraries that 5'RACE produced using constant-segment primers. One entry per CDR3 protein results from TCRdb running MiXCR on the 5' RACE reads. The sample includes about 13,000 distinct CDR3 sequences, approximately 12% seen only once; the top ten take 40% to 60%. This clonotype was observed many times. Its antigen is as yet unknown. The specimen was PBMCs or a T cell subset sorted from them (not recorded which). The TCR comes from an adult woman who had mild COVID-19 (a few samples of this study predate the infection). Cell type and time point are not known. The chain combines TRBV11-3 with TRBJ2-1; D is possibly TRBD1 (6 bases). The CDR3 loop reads CASSSDSGATKFF. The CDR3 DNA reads TGTGCCAGCAGCTCGGACTCAGGGGCCACCAAGTTCTTC. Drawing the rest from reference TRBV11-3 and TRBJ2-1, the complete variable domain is EAGVVQSPRYKIIEKKQPVAFWCNPISGHNTLYWYLQNLGQGPELLIRYENEEAVDDSQLPKDRFSAERLKGVDSTLKIQPAELGDSAVYLCASSSDSGATKFFGPGTRLTVL.